The next 28 T cell receptor beta chains were all read from a single sample in a study of blood T cell repertoires in COVID-19 (TCRdb year 2020). Receptors were amplified or captured by the immunoSEQ multiplex PCR assay. In TCRdb, the immuneACCESS table is reduced to in-frame sequences with V and J assigned. These tables do not hold every clone; where another copy was compared, an unresolved V gene accounts for under half, and the others remain unexplained. This sample gives some 130,000 clones in total; around 86% of them show up just once. Jointly, the top ten make up about 2.5% of the sample. Sequencing used peripheral blood. The receptors come from a man in his fifties with active COVID-19.

This sequence joins TRBV19 and TRBJ2-5, with D possibly TRBD2 on 6 matching bases. Trimming took off 6 bases at V and 5 bases at J, with 16 bases between the two ends. CDR3 length: 14 amino acids. Germline-derived CDR1 and CDR2 are LNHDA and SQIVND (reference sequence). The CDR3 sequence is CASRLSGPGETQYF. In nucleotides, the CDR3 is TGTGCCAGTAGGCTAAGCGGGCCTGGGGAGACCCAGTACTTC.

The chain joins TRBV6-5 to TRBJ2-7, with D possibly matching TRBD2 (5 bases). V lost 6 bases, J lost 2 bases, and 17 bases lay in between. The V gene's germline CDR1 is MNHEY and CDR2 SVGAGI. The CDR3 covers 15 residues. The DNA for the CDR3 is TGTGCCAGCAGCACCTCGGGGAGATTCCCCTACGAGCAGTACTTC. Residues: CASSTSGRFPYEQYF.

V and J are TRBV5-8 and TRBJ2-3; 9 nucleotides agree with TRBD2. Germline assignment: CDR1 SGHTS and CDR2 YDEGEE. Trimming cost V 4 bases and J 4 bases; bases outside gene matches: 4. CDR3 length: 14 residues. Here the CDR3 DNA reads TGTGCCAGCAGCGGGGGCGGGGGGGCAGATACGCAGTATTTT. Protein: CASSGGGGADTQYF.

This chain uses TRBV7-8 with TRBJ2-1; 8 bases are shared with TRBD2. The germline V gene encodes CDR1 SGHVS and CDR2 FQNEAQ. This CDR3 is built from 15 residues. Trimming removed 5 bases from V and 2 bases from J; junction bases left unmatched: 5. CDR3 nucleotide sequence: TGTGCCAGCAGCCGCTCGGGGGGGCCCTACAATGAGCAGTTCTTC. Translated, it gives CASSRSGGPYNEQFF.

This CDR3 reads CASSLNSGTASSPLHF. CDR3 sequence (DNA): TGCGCCAGCAGCTTGAATTCCGGGACAGCGAGTTCACCCCTCCACTTT. This chain joins TRBV5-1 and TRBJ1-6; TRBD1 matches at 7 bases. The CDR3 runs to 16 residues. The V gene end was trimmed by 1 base and the J gene end by 9 bases; junction bases not matched to a gene: 10. CDR1 SGHRS and CDR2 YFSETQ come from the germline V gene.

The CDR3 DNA sequence: TGTGCCAGCAGCCTTAAAACCAAACGGACTTTCTCCTATAATTCACCCCTCCACTTT. Amino acid sequence: CASSLKTKRTFSYNSPLHF. The J gene is TRBJ1-6, the V gene TRBV11-2; D gene ambiguous. CDR3 length: 19 amino acids. In germline, CDR1 is SGHAT, CDR2 FQNNGV. The V and J ends lost 5 bases and 0 bases respectively, with 20 bases between them.

V and J are TRBV28 and TRBJ2-7; D is possibly TRBD1 (5 bases). V gave up 3 bases and J gave up 4 bases, with 16 bases separating them. In germline, CDR1 is MDHEN, CDR2 SYDVKM. The length of the CDR3 is 15 residues. CDR3 in amino acids: CASSLPDTARYEQYF. The CDR3, as DNA: TGTGCCAGCAGTTTGCCGGACACTGCTCGGTACGAGCAGTACTTC.

The chain links TRBV6-2 or TRBV6-3 to TRBJ2-2; D call uncertain. The CDR3 runs to 15 residues. CDR1 MNHEY and CDR2 SVGEGT come from the germline V gene. V gave up 6 bases and J gave up 1 base, with 12 bases separating them. Written as DNA, the CDR3 is TGTGCCAGCAGCGTAACGGCGGTGAACACCGGGGAGCTGTTTTTT. This encodes CASSVTAVNTGELFF.

The CDR3 region has the DNA TGTGCCACCAGTGATTCCGGGTTCCCAGATACGCAGTATTTT. Translation gives CATSDSGFPDTQYF. The chain joins TRBV24-1 to TRBJ2-3; no definite D call. The CDR3 runs 14 residues. V lost 2 bases and J 4 bases, leaving 9 bases between the germline ends. Germline-derived CDR1 and CDR2 are KGHDR and SFDVKD.

V is TRBV12-1 and J is TRBJ1-4; the table's D gene call, TRBD1, was not cross checked with the DNA. TRBV12-1 is given as a pseudogene. CDR3 length: 13 residues. The CDR3 loop reads CASTRPDRVELFF. Here the CDR3 DNA reads TGTGCCAGCACCCGTCCCGACAGGGTAGAACTGTTTTTT.

Only a few counts were recorded for this clone. The CDR3 sequence is CASSPPSGSTDTQYF. The CDR3 bases are TGTGCCAGCAGTCCACCTAGCGGCAGCACAGATACGCAGTATTTT. This sequence joins TRBV27 and TRBJ2-3; 7 nucleotides agree with TRBD2. CDR1 is MNHEY, CDR2 SMNVEV, per germline (reference sequence). The J segment lost 0 bases and the V segment lost 5 bases, leaving 5 bases of the junction unmatched. This CDR3 has 15 amino acids.

The chain is built from TRBV19 and TRBJ1-4, with TRBD1 as a possible D gene (5 bases). With 6 bases removed from V and 4 bases from J, the gap between germline ends came to 9 bases. Germline values: CDR1 LNHDA, CDR2 SQIVND (reference sequence). The length of the CDR3 is 13 residues. The CDR3: CASRRQSNEKLFF. The CDR3 DNA sequence: TGTGCCAGTAGGAGACAGAGTAATGAAAAACTGTTTTTT.

V usage is TRBV6-6 and J usage is TRBJ2-7; maybe TRBD2 (6 bases). CDR3 length: 11 amino acids. Trimming stripped 5 bases from V and 5 bases from J, with 7 bases between. Germline assignment: CDR1 MNHNY and CDR2 SVGAGI (reference sequence). The CDR3 nucleotides read TGTGCCAGCAGTCGCGGGAACGAGCAGTACTTC. As protein: CASSRGNEQYF.

V gene TRBV7-9 combines with J gene TRBJ2-2; a weak D match, TRBD1 (6 bases). Germline CDR1 and CDR2: SEHNR and FQNEAQ (reference sequence). V shed 1 base and J shed 3 bases, with 15 bases lying between them. The CDR3 has 17 amino acids. CDR3 DNA: TGTGCCAGCAGCTTAGGAGGGGCCTCAGGGGACACCGGGGAGCTGTTTTTT. It codes for CASSLGGASGDTGELFF.

This clone has a single count. The DNA for the CDR3 is TGTGCCAGCAGCCTAGGACAGGGAATTGAAGCTTTCTTT. This codes for CASSLGQGIEAFF. The rearrangement links TRBV11-2 to TRBJ1-1; 8 nucleotides align to TRBD1. The germline CDR1 and CDR2 sequences are SGHAT and FQNNGV. The J segment lost 7 bases and the V segment lost 5 bases, leaving 6 bases of the junction unmatched. CDR3 length: 13 residues.

V is TRBV3-1 (or the pseudogene TRBV3-2) and J is TRBJ2-1; 11 bases are a match to TRBD2. From germline, CDR1 is LGHDT and CDR2 YNNKEL (reference sequence). The CDR3 consists of 15 residues. The V gene end was trimmed by 0 bases and the J gene end by 8 bases; junction bases not matched to a gene: 3. CDR3 region: CASSQDLAGGDEQFF. The DNA for the CDR3 is TGTGCCAGCAGCCAAGATCTAGCGGGGGGAGATGAGCAGTTCTTC.

The chain combines TRBV28 with TRBJ1-2; 10 bases fit TRBD1. This CDR3 has 14 amino acids. CDR1 and CDR2 from the germline V gene are MDHEN and SYDVKM. With V trimmed by 8 bases and J by 7 bases, 10 bases remained unmatched. CDR3 bases: TGTGCCAGCGGAAACCTCGGACAGGGGGGTGGCTACACCTTC. It yields the protein CASGNLGQGGGYTF.

The chain employs TRBV5-8 and TRBJ2-7; 7 bases are a match to TRBD2. Per germline, CDR1 SGHTS and CDR2 YDEGEE. V shed 5 bases, J shed 3 bases, and the junction held 5 bases outside the gene matches. The CDR3 is 13 residues long. The CDR3, as DNA: TGTGCCAGCAGACCTCGGGGGGTCTACGAGCAGTACTTC. Encoded protein: CASRPRGVYEQYF.

The chain has TRBV7-9 and TRBJ2-1; 14 bases align to TRBD2. The V and J ends lost 4 bases and 5 bases, in that order; junction bases with no gene match: 7. This CDR3 comprises 17 residues. The germline V gene encodes CDR1 SEHNR and CDR2 FQNEAQ (reference sequence). The CDR3, as DNA: TGTGCCAGCAGCTCAGGACTAGCGGGGGGCCTCAACAATGAGCAGTTCTTC. Translation: CASSSGLAGGLNNEQFF.

The rearrangement joins TRBV7-8 to TRBJ2-5, with a possible D match to TRBD1 (6 bases). Between the trimmed V and J ends, which lost 4 bases and 2 bases, there was a span of 8 bases. The CDR3 spans 13 residues. From germline, CDR1 is SGHVS and CDR2 FQNEAQ. CDR3 coding DNA: TGTGCCAGCAGCTCAGGACAGCAAGAGACCCAGTACTTC. Its protein product is CASSSGQQETQYF.

This chain joins TRBV10-3 and TRBJ2-7; 7 nucleotides line up with TRBD1. This CDR3 has 12 residues. J lost 3 bases, V lost 9 bases, and 5 bases had no gene match. The V gene's germline CDR1 is ENHRY and CDR2 SYGVKD. The CDR3 sequence: CAIGGSLYEQYF. The CDR3 DNA reads TGTGCCATAGGGGGCAGCCTCTACGAGCAGTACTTC.

The chain recombines TRBV19 with TRBJ1-2; D perhaps matches TRBD1 (6 bases). Germline loops: CDR1 LNHDA, CDR2 SQIVND (reference sequence). Trimming removed 5 bases from V and 10 bases from J, with 17 bases in between. The CDR3 sequence is 13 residues long. CDR3 DNA sequence: TGTGCCAGTAGTCCTGTCGGGGGGGCTGCCTACACCTTC. It specifies CASSPVGGAAYTF. The whole variable domain, filled in from reference TRBV19 and TRBJ1-2, reads DGGITQSPKYLFRKEGQNVTLSCEQNLNHDAMYWYRQDPGQGLRLIYYSQIVNDFQKGDIAEGYSVSREKKESFPLTVTSAQKNPTAFYLCASSPVGGAAYTFGSGTRLTVV.

This chain connects TRBV5-1 to TRBJ1-3; a weak D match, TRBD1 (6 bases). CDR1 is SGHRS, CDR2 YFSETQ, per germline. V gave up 4 bases and J gave up 0 bases, with 14 bases separating them. CDR3 length: 16 amino acids. Written as DNA, the CDR3 is TGCGCCAGCAGCACGGACAGTTCCCACTCTGGAAACACCATATATTTT. This gives the protein CASSTDSSHSGNTIYF.

This rearrangement joins TRBV5-6 to TRBJ1-4, with D perhaps matching TRBD1 (5 bases). CDR3 length equals 13 residues. The V and J ends lost 2 bases and 8 bases respectively, with 10 bases between them. The germline V gene has CDR1 SGHDT and CDR2 YYEEEE. CDR3 DNA sequence: TGTGCCAGCAGCTTTTGGCGGGGGGAAAAACTGTTTTTT. It is translated as CASSFWRGEKLFF.

The chain couples TRBV5-1 to TRBJ2-7; 9 positions match TRBD1. This CDR3 contains 15 residues. J was trimmed by 3 bases and V by 0 bases; bases with no gene match: 4. Germline CDR1 is SGHRS and CDR2 is YFSETQ. The CDR3 region has the DNA TGCGCCAGCAGCTTGGCCGGGGGACAGGGCTACGAGCAGTACTTC. Translation gives CASSLAGGQGYEQYF.

The CDR3 spells CASSVRDRVVQSSYNEQFF. The DNA for the CDR3 is TGTGCCAGCAGCGTGCGGGACAGGGTTGTTCAAAGCTCCTACAATGAGCAGTTCTTC. The chain carries TRBV9 and TRBJ2-1, with 9 bases aligning to TRBD1. J gave up 0 bases and V 2 bases, and 12 bases lay outside the gene matches. This CDR3 is built from 19 residues. The V gene's germline CDR1 is SGDLS and CDR2 YYNGEE.

CDR3 nucleotides: TGCGCCAGCAGTGACGGGGGGATTGAACGCGAGCAGTACTTC. Residues: CASSDGGIEREQYF. This sequence joins TRBV4-1 and TRBJ2-7; TRBD2 matches 7 bases. Trimming removed 6 bases from V and 6 bases from J; junction bases left unmatched: 11. CDR3 length: 14 residues. CDR1 is MGHRA, CDR2 YSYEKL, per germline.

This rearrangement joins TRBV30 to TRBJ1-5; TRBD1 might be the D (6 bases). Germline V gene sequence: CDR1 GTSNPN, CDR2 SVGIG (reference sequence). V lost 6 bases, J lost 6 bases, and 15 bases lay in between. The CDR3 spans 13 residues. CDR3 protein: CACQGQGGQPQHF. The CDR3 DNA is TGTGCCTGCCAGGGGCAGGGTGGTCAGCCCCAGCATTTT.